This TCR delta chain was captured in a study of γδ T cells in repeated Plasmodium falciparum infection. Vgamma9/Vdelta2+ and Vdelta2-negative gammadelta T cells were flow-sorted from PBMC for bulk sequencing. General study findings and limits: Vgamma9/Vdelta2+ repertoires stayed stably polyclonal over time and infection.

On this clone itself: The target antigen is unknown. One base separates it from a far larger clone, so it is likely a read error. The sample contains more than one DNA sequence encoding this CDR3.

The CDR3 sequence is 15 residues long. Looked up from germline, CDR1 is GEAIGNYY and CDR2 is EKD. Each sorted gammadelta sample had TRG and TRD chains sequenced. TCRdb re-analyzed the multiplex PCR reads via CATT. Counted here are around 82,000 delta-chain clones, about 1.5% occurring once; the ten biggest clones make up around 8.3%. This TCR derives from a pool of human donors (malaria-infected and uninfected, not separated). Sequenced sample: gamma-delta T cells from blood. This chain joins TRDV2 and TRDJ1; D perhaps matches TRDD3 (5 bases). TCRdb leaves out the J gene; it was filled in here by matching the DNA to germline. The CDR3 region is CACDTLGPRVDKLIF. The CDR3 DNA reads TGCGCCTGTGACACCCTGGGTCCGAGGGTCGATAAACTCATCTTT.